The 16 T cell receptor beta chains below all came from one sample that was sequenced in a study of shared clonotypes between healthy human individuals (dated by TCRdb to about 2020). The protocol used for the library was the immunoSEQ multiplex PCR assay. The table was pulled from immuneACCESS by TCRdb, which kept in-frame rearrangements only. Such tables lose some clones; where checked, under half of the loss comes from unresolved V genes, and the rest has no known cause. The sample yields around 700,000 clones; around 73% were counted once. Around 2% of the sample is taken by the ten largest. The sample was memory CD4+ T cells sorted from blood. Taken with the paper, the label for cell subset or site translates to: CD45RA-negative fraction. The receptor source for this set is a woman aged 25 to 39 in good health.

The chain's CDR3 is CAISANRDSYEQYF. The CDR3 coding sequence is TGTGCCATCAGCGCGAACAGAGATTCCTACGAGCAGTACTTC. The chain is built from TRBV10-3 and TRBJ2-5; D remains unclear. The DNA end lines up better with TRBJ2-7; the J call may be wrong. This CDR3 has 14 residues. Germline CDR1 is ENHRY and CDR2 is SYGVKD.

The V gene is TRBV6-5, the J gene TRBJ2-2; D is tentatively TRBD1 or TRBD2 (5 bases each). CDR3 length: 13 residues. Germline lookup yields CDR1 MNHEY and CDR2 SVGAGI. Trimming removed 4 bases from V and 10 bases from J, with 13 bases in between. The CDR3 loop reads CASSFQTGPELFF. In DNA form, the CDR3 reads TGTGCCAGCAGTTTTCAAACGGGACCGGAGCTGTTTTTT.

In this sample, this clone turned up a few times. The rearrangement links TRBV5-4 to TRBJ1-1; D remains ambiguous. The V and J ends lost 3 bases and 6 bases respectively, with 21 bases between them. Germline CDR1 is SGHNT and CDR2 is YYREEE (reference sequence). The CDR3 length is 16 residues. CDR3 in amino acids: CASSSKLLTGLSEAFF. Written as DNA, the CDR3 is TGTGCCAGCAGCTCTAAACTCTTGACCGGTCTCTCTGAAGCTTTCTTT. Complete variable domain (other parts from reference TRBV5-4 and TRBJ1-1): ETGVTQSPTHLIKTRGQQVTLRCSSQSGHNTVSWYQQALGQGPQFIFQYYREEENGRGNFPPRFSGLQFPNYSSELNVNALELDDSALYLCASSSKLLTGLSEAFFGQGTRLTVV.

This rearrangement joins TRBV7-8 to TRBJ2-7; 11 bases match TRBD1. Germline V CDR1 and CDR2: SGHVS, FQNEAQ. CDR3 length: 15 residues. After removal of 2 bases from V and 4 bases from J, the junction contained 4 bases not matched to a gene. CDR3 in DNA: TGTGCCAGCAGCTTACCTGGGACAGGGGGGTACGAGCAGTACTTC. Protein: CASSLPGTGGYEQYF.

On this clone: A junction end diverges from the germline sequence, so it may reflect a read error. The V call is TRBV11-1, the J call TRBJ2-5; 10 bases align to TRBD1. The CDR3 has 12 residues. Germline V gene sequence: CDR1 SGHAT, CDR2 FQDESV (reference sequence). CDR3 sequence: CASSMGQGRPHF. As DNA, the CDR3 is TGTGCCAGCAGCATGGGACAGGGGCGGCCTCACTTC.

The CDR3 here is CASTTNRDLKNIQYF. DNA of the CDR3: TGTGCCAGCACCACGAATCGGGACCTAAAAAACATTCAGTACTTC. The J gene is TRBJ2-4, the V gene TRBV6-1; TRBD1 or TRBD2 may be the D gene (5 bases each). V was pared by 7 bases and J by 4 bases, with 17 bases between. Germline CDR1 reads MNHNS; CDR2 reads SASEGT. The CDR3 totals 15 residues.

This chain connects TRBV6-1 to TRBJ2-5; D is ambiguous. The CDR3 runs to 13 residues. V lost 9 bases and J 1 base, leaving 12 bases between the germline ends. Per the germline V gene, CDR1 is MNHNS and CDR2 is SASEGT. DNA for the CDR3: TGTGCCAGTGTAATCCACAGCCAAGAGACCCAGTACTTC. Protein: CASVIHSQETQYF.

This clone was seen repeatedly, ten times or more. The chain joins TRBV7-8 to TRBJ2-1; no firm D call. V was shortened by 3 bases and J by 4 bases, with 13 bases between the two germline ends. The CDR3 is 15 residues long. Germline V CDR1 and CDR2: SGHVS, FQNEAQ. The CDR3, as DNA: TGTGCCAGCAGCTTCAACCTCCCAGAGTACAATGAGCAGTTCTTC. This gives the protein CASSFNLPEYNEQFF.

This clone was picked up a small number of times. DNA for the CDR3: TGTGCCACCGTCCGCCAGTGGAGCTCTGGAAACACCATATATTTT. Protein product: CATVRQWSSGNTIYF. The V and J genes are TRBV6-1 and TRBJ1-3; no firm D call. Germline-derived CDR1 and CDR2 are MNHNS and SASEGT. V lost 10 bases and J 0 bases, leaving 16 bases between the germline ends. This CDR3 is 15 amino acids long.

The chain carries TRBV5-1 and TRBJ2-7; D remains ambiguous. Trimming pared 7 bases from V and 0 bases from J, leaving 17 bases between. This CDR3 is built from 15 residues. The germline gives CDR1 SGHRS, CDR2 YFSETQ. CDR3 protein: CASAPFSGNSYEQYF. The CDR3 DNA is TGCGCCAGCGCTCCGTTTTCGGGCAACTCCTACGAGCAGTACTTC. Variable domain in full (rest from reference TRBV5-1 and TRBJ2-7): KAGVTQTPRYLIKTRGQQVTLSCSPISGHRSVSWYQQTPGQGLQFLFEYFSETQRNKGNFPGRFSGRQFSNSRSEMNVSTLELGDSALYLCASAPFSGNSYEQYFGPGTRLTVT.

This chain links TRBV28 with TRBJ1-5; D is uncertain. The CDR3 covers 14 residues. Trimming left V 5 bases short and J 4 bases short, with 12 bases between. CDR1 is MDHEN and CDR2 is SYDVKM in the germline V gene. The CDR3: CASSHHGDNQPQHF. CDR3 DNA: TGTGCCAGCAGTCACCATGGGGATAATCAGCCCCAGCATTTT.

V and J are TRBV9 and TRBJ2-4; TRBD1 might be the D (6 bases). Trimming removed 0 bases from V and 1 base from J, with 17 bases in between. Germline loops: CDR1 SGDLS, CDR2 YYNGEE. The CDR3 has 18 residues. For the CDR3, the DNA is TGTGCCAGCAGCGTAGGAGGGGGAATATTGACGGCCAAAAACATTCAGTACTTC. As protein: CASSVGGGILTAKNIQYF.

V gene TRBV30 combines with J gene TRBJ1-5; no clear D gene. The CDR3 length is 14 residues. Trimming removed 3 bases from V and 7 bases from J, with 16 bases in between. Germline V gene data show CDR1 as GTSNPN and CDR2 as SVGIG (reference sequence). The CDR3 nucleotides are TGTGCCTGGAGGAGAGGAGGATTCGACCAGCCCCAGCATTTT. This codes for CAWRRGGFDQPQHF.

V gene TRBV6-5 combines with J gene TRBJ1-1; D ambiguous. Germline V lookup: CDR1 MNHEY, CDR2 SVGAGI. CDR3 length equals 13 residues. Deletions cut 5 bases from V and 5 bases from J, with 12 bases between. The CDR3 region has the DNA TGTGCCAGCAGTAAGACATTCGTTACTGAAGCTTTCTTT. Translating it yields CASSKTFVTEAFF.

CDR3 nucleotides: TGTGCCAGCACCCTCACGGGACAGGACTATGGCTACACCTTC. It specifies CASTLTGQDYGYTF. The chain couples TRBV28 to TRBJ1-2; 8 bases match TRBD1. J lost 3 bases, V lost 7 bases, and 7 bases had no gene match. Germline-derived CDR1 and CDR2 are MDHEN and SYDVKM. The length of the CDR3 is 14 residues.

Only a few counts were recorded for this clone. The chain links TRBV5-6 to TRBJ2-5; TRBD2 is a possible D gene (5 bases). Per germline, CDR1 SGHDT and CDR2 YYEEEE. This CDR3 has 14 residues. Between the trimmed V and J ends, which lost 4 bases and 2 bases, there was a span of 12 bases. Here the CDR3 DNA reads TGTGCCAGCAGCGGATTGAGCGGACAAGAGACCCAGTACTTC. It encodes CASSGLSGQETQYF.